This T cell receptor (beta chain) was identified in a study of cytomegalovirus exposure and HLA in healthy donors. PCR amplification relied on 60 Vbeta primers (plus 13 Jbeta primers). Assay: immunoSEQ multiplex PCR; the TCRdb copy retains only in-frame clones and omits some. The data contain some 200,000 clones, about four fifths of them singletons. Trimming stripped 0 bases from V and 10 bases from J, with 7 bases between. The CDR3 totals 12 residues. The V gene's germline CDR1 is MNHNY and CDR2 SVGAGI (reference sequence). The V call is TRBV6-6, the J call TRBJ2-1; D may be TRBD2 (5 bases). The sample was PBMCs. This TCR was recovered from a boy between 2 and 10 years old in good health and CMV-seronegative. The CDR3 bases are TGTGCCAGCAGTTACTCGAGGGAGGAGCAGTTCTTC. This translates into CASSYSREEQFF.